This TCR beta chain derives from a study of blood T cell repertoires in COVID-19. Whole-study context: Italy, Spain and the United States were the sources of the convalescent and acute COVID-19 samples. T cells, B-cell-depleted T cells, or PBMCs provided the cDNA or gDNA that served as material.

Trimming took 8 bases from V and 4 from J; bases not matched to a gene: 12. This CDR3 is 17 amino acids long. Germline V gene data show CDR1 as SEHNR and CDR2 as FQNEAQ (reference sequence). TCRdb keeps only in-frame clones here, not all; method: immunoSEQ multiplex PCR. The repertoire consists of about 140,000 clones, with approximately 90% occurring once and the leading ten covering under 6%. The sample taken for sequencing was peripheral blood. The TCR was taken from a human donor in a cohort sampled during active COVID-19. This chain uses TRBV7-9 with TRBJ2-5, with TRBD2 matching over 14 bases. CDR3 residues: CASAYPGLAGVGETQYF. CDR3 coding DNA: TGTGCCAGCGCCTACCCGGGACTAGCGGGGGTGGGAGAGACCCAGTACTTC.